A single sample gave rise to the 22 T cell receptor beta chains below, sequenced in a study of cytomegalovirus exposure and HLA in healthy donors. The PCR made use of 60 Vbeta and 13 Jbeta primers. Clones were sequenced by immunoSEQ multiplex PCR, and TCRdb holds only the in-frame ones, with some missing. The table includes approximately 170,000 clones, 75% to 90% detected once. The sequenced sample consisted of PBMCs. Every receptor here comes from a boy between 2 and 10 years old in good health and CMV-seronegative.

The chain is built from TRBV5-4 and TRBJ2-3, with D possibly being TRBD2 (5 bases). Per germline, CDR1 SGHNT and CDR2 YYREEE (reference sequence). The CDR3 spans 14 residues. V was pared by 2 bases and J by 1 base, with 8 bases between. The CDR3 DNA follows: TGTGCCAGCAGCTTTTGGGGAGGCACAGATACGCAGTATTTT. Encoded protein: CASSFWGGTDTQYF.

This chain connects TRBV7-3 to TRBJ2-2, with no clear D. From germline, CDR1 is SGHTA and CDR2 FQGTGA. The CDR3 is 12 residues long. Trimming left V 6 bases short and J 7 bases short, with 9 bases between. The DNA for the CDR3 is TGTGCCAGCAGTACTTACGGCGGGGAGCTGTTTTTT. Translation: CASSTYGGELFF. Combining the CDR3 with reference TRBV7-3 and TRBJ2-2 gives the whole variable domain GAGVSQTPSNKVTEKGKYVELRCDPISGHTALYWYRQSLGQGPEFLIYFQGTGAADDSGLPNDRFFAVRPEGSVSTLKIQRTERGDSAVYLCASSTYGGELFFGEGSRLTVL.

V and J are TRBV6-5 and TRBJ1-1; D is undetermined. The CDR3 contains 15 residues. Germline V gene lookup returns CDR1 MNHEY and CDR2 SVGAGI. Trimming removed 0 bases from V and 0 bases from J, with 8 bases in between. CDR3 amino acids: CASSYSTRVNTEAFF. CDR3 bases: TGTGCCAGCAGTTACTCGACCCGGGTGAACACTGAAGCTTTCTTT.

This clone was seen more than once but under ten times. The J gene is TRBJ1-2, the V gene TRBV19; D gene unclear. Per germline, CDR1 LNHDA and CDR2 SQIVND (reference sequence). The CDR3 extends over 17 amino acids. The V end was cut by 4 bases, the J end by 1 base, with 19 bases between. The CDR3 DNA reads as TGTGCCAGTAGTACTGGAGGCACAATTCGAATTAACTATGGCTACACCTTC. Translating it yields CASSTGGTIRINYGYTF.

CDR3 residues: CASSVESGVRGNTEAFF. The CDR3 nucleotides read TGTGCCAGCAGCGTAGAAAGTGGGGTCAGGGGAAACACTGAAGCTTTCTTT. The rearrangement links TRBV9 to TRBJ1-1; a possible D gene is TRBD1 (6 bases). This CDR3 has 17 residues. Germline V gene sequence: CDR1 SGDLS, CDR2 YYNGEE. V lost 0 bases and J lost 2, with 17 bases in between. Looking up the rest from reference TRBV9 and TRBJ1-1 gives the full variable domain: DSGVTQTPKHLITATGQRVTLRCSPRSGDLSVYWYQQSLDQGLQFLIQYYNGEERAKGNILERFSAQQFPDLHSELNLSSLELGDSALYFCASSVESGVRGNTEAFFGQGTRLTVV.

The chain combines TRBV6-5 with TRBJ2-6; no clear D gene. Per the germline V gene, CDR1 is MNHEY and CDR2 is SVGAGI. V lost 7 bases and J 1 base, leaving 8 bases between the germline ends. This CDR3 comprises 14 residues. As DNA, the CDR3 is TGTGCCAGCAAGCGCGTTTCTGGGGCCAACGTCCTGACTTTC. Amino acid sequence: CASKRVSGANVLTF.

This chain connects TRBV7-2 to TRBJ2-3; TRBD2 agrees at 7 bases. The CDR3 runs to 15 residues. The ends lost 4 bases at V and 0 bases at J; junction bases unmatched: 4. CDR1 and CDR2 (germline): SGHTA, FQGNSA. For the CDR3, the DNA is TGTGCCAGCAGCTCGAGGCGGGGGAGCACAGATACGCAGTATTTT. Its protein is CASSSRRGSTDTQYF.

V and J are TRBV30 and TRBJ1-1; a possible D gene is TRBD1 (6 bases). Germline assignment: CDR1 GTSNPN and CDR2 SVGIG (reference sequence). The CDR3 length is 15 residues. V was trimmed by 4 bases and J by 0 bases, leaving 15 bases between them. CDR3 coding DNA: TGTGCCTGGAAAATTCCAGGGGCGATGAACACTGAAGCTTTCTTT. Translated: CAWKIPGAMNTEAFF.

The chain couples TRBV4-1 to TRBJ2-3, with no clear D. Germline lookup yields CDR1 MGHRA and CDR2 YSYEKL. This CDR3 has 12 amino acids. V was clipped by 1 base and J by 5 bases, with 4 bases between them. The CDR3 region has the DNA TGCGCCAGCAGCCAAGTCCTAGATACGCAGTATTTT. Protein product: CASSQVLDTQYF.

This clone was seen more than once but under ten times. The gene calls are TRBV6-6 and TRBJ1-1; 8 bases line up with TRBD1. The germline V gene encodes CDR1 MNHNY and CDR2 SVGAGI (reference sequence). The CDR3 length is 15 residues. Germline trimming cut 5 bases from V and 3 bases from J; bases unmatched to any gene: 8. This chain's CDR3 is CASSAQGASDTEAFF. The CDR3 coding sequence is TGTGCCAGCAGTGCCCAGGGGGCGTCGGACACTGAAGCTTTCTTT.

The chain's CDR3 is CASSSQGDYGYTF. DNA of the CDR3: TGTGCCAGCAGCTCACAGGGGGACTATGGCTACACCTTC. The chain is built from TRBV7-8 and TRBJ1-2, with 8 bases fitting TRBD1. This CDR3 comprises 13 residues. The germline V gene has CDR1 SGHVS and CDR2 FQNEAQ. Unmatched junction bases numbered 1, after V lost 4 bases and J lost 3 bases.

This chain links TRBV6-1 with TRBJ2-5; TRBD1 agrees at 9 bases. Per germline, CDR1 MNHNS and CDR2 SASEGT. The CDR3 is 14 residues long. V lost 2 bases, J lost 5 bases, and 3 bases stayed unmatched. This CDR3 reads CASSEWTGEETQYF. The CDR3 DNA follows: TGTGCCAGCAGTGAATGGACAGGGGAGGAGACCCAGTACTTC.

The chain recombines TRBV6-1 with TRBJ2-1, with 13 bases matching TRBD2. The V gene's germline CDR1 is MNHNS and CDR2 SASEGT. The CDR3 has 15 amino acids. The ends lost 4 bases at V and 5 bases at J; junction bases unmatched: 2. The CDR3 region is CASSGGTSGNNEQFF. In DNA form, the CDR3 reads TGTGCCAGCAGTGGGGGGACTAGCGGGAACAATGAGCAGTTCTTC.

This clone appeared a few times. The chain is built from TRBV2 and TRBJ1-2, with D perhaps matching TRBD1 (5 bases). The CDR3 is made up of 12 amino acids. CDR1 and CDR2 (germline): SNHLY, FYNNEI. Trimming removed 0 bases at V and 6 bases at J, with 5 bases between. CDR3 residues: CASSEARDGYTF. As DNA, the CDR3 is TGTGCCAGCAGTGAAGCCAGGGATGGCTACACCTTC.

The chain carries TRBV4-1 and TRBJ1-1; D gene uncertain. This CDR3 region has 14 residues. From germline, CDR1 is MGHRA and CDR2 YSYEKL. V lost 4 bases and J lost 1, with 10 bases in between. CDR3 protein: CASSPWAGNTEAFF. The CDR3 DNA follows: TGCGCCAGCAGCCCGTGGGCGGGGAACACTGAAGCTTTCTTT.

This clone was picked up one time. The genes are TRBV2 and TRBJ1-2; 8 nucleotides match TRBD1. V gave up 6 bases and J gave up 8 bases; unmatched junction bases: 2. CDR1 is SNHLY, CDR2 FYNNEI, per germline. The CDR3 runs 11 residues. The CDR3 region has the DNA TGTGCCAGCAGGGGGGACAGGGGCTACACCTTC. Translated, it gives CASRGDRGYTF.

This clone has a single count. The chain carries TRBV6-5 and TRBJ1-2; D is undetermined. V was shortened by 7 bases and J by 2 bases, with 17 bases between the two germline ends. Germline-derived CDR1 and CDR2 are MNHEY and SVGAGI. This CDR3 spans 15 amino acids. CDR3 loop: CASNKPAEGNYGYTF. The CDR3 bases are TGTGCCAGCAATAAACCGGCGGAGGGCAACTATGGCTACACCTTC.

About this clone: Other DNA sequences of this sample code for an identical CDR3. This chain uses TRBV6-5 with TRBJ1-1, with D unresolved. CDR3 length: 14 amino acids. V was cut by 2 bases and J by 0 bases, with 7 bases left in between. Per germline, CDR1 MNHEY and CDR2 SVGAGI. CDR3 nucleotides: TGTGCCAGCAGTTACGGAGGTATGAACACTGAAGCTTTCTTT. This sequence encodes CASSYGGMNTEAFF.

The chain carries TRBV12-5 and TRBJ1-1, with TRBD1 matching over 7 bases. Trimming at V came to 7 bases and at J to 0 bases, leaving 11 bases not matched to a gene. Germline CDR1 is LGHNT and CDR2 is FRNRAP. This CDR3 spans 16 amino acids. The CDR3, as DNA: TGTGCTAGTGCTAACATACGGGGACAGCTGAACACTGAAGCTTTCTTT. Translation gives CASANIRGQLNTEAFF.

This clone was seen just once. V gene TRBV7-8 combines with J gene TRBJ1-2; D might be TRBD1 (6 bases). V gave up 5 bases and J gave up 4 bases, with 26 bases separating them. CDR3 size: 18 residues. From germline, CDR1 is SGHVS and CDR2 FQNEAQ. CDR3 coding DNA: TGTGCCAGCAGCCGAGGGGGGGGAGGTGAAGGTAACTCCTATGGCTACACCTTC. Translation: CASSRGGGGEGNSYGYTF.

CDR3 in amino acids: CATSSAGVGEKLFF. CDR3 in DNA: TGTGCCACCAGCAGCGCCGGGGTGGGTGAAAAACTGTTTTTT. The rearrangement uses TRBV15 and TRBJ1-4; D remains unclear. V was trimmed by 3 bases and J by 7 bases, leaving 12 bases between them. Looked up from germline, CDR1 is LNHNV and CDR2 is YYDKDF (reference sequence). This CDR3 contains 14 residues.

This clone has more than one count but fewer than ten. V usage is TRBV5-6 and J usage is TRBJ2-1; 9 positions match TRBD1. CDR1 SGHDT and CDR2 YYEEEE come from the germline V gene. J was trimmed by 8 bases and V by 0 bases; bases with no gene match: 12. CDR3 length: 17 amino acids. The CDR3 protein is CASSLAMGQGVEDEQFF. The CDR3 region has the DNA TGTGCCAGCAGCTTGGCTATGGGACAGGGAGTAGAGGATGAGCAGTTCTTC.